A single sample is the source of the 10 T cell receptor beta chains below, sequenced in a study of blood T cell repertoires in COVID-19. Data came from immunoSEQ multiplex PCR; TCRdb stores just in-frame clones and leaves some out. The repertoire includes 250,000 to 300,000 clones, less than 90% of them detected once, and about 4.3% sits in the top ten. The sample consisted of peripheral blood. These TCRs come from a man aged 55 to 70 who had recovered from COVID-19.

Notes on this clone: The junction shows a germline mismatch at one end, possibly a read error. The CDR3 loop reads CASSVSGGAREQFF. The DNA for the CDR3 is TGTGCTAGCAGCGTCAGCGGGGGGGCCAGGGAGCAGTTCTTC. The chain carries TRBV7-7 and TRBJ2-1; 10 bases line up with TRBD2. CDR3 length: 14 amino acids. CDR1 is SSHAT, CDR2 FNYEAQ, per germline (reference sequence).

A few counts support this clone. V and J are TRBV14 and TRBJ2-4; 8 nucleotides align to TRBD2. Germline-derived CDR1 and CDR2 are SGHDN and FVKESK. Trimming took 3 bases from V and 3 from J; bases not matched to a gene: 4. The CDR3 consists of 15 residues. CDR3 region: CASSHGRGFKNIQYF. In DNA form, the CDR3 reads TGTGCCAGCAGCCACGGGAGGGGCTTCAAAAACATTCAGTACTTC.

This clone was detected a few times. The chain employs TRBV5-1 and TRBJ2-3; TRBD2 agrees at 9 bases. Looked up from germline, CDR1 is SGHRS and CDR2 is YFSETQ. Germline trimming cut 0 bases from V and 3 bases from J; bases unmatched to any gene: 8. The CDR3 contains 17 residues. CDR3 sequence: CASSLALASGATDTQYF. The CDR3, as DNA: TGCGCCAGCAGCTTGGCCCTGGCTAGCGGGGCTACAGATACGCAGTATTTT. The full variable domain, with the rest looked up from reference TRBV5-1 and TRBJ2-3, is KAGVTQTPRYLIKTRGQQVTLSCSPISGHRSVSWYQQTPGQGLQFLFEYFSETQRNKGNFPGRFSGRQFSNSRSEMNVSTLELGDSALYLCASSLALASGATDTQYFGPGTRLTVL.

The V gene is TRBV23-1, the J gene TRBJ1-4; no firm D call. TRBV23-1 is known as an ORF, though its function is uncertain. The CDR3 contains 16 residues. V shed 3 bases and J shed 0 bases, with 11 bases lying between them. The chain's CDR3 is CASSQEVSATNEKLFF. CDR3 coding DNA: TGCGCCAGCAGTCAGGAGGTAAGTGCAACTAATGAAAAACTGTTTTTT.

The chain links TRBV5-4 to TRBJ1-5, with unresolved D. The CDR3 has 12 amino acids. Germline V gives CDR1 SGHNT, CDR2 YYREEE (reference sequence). Trimming removed 0 bases at V and 6 bases at J, with 4 bases between. The CDR3 DNA reads TGTGCCAGCAGCTTGGACAGTCAGCCCCAGCATTTT. Its translation: CASSLDSQPQHF.

The chain couples TRBV7-2 to TRBJ2-5; possibly TRBD2 for D (5 bases). This CDR3 region has 15 residues. Germline loops: CDR1 SGHTA, CDR2 FQGNSA. The V gene lost 6 bases and the J gene lost 1 base, with 15 bases spanning the gap. The DNA for the CDR3 is TGTGCCAGCAGTCTAGCCTCCACGACCCAAGAGACCCAGTACTTC. It translates to CASSLASTTQETQYF. The variable domain in full, with the rest retrieved from reference TRBV7-2 and TRBJ2-5, is GAGVSQSPSNKVTEKGKDVELRCDPISGHTALYWYRQSLGQGLEFLIYFQGNSAPDKSGLPSDRFSAERTGGSVSTLTIQRTQQEDSAVYLCASSLASTTQETQYFGPGTRLLVL.

V is TRBV5-1 and J is TRBJ2-5; 12 nucleotides line up with TRBD2. There are 15 residues in the CDR3. CDR1 is SGHRS, CDR2 YFSETQ, per germline. J gave up 9 bases and V 3 bases, and 9 bases lay outside the gene matches. The CDR3 sequence: CASSSERASGGAQYF. In DNA form, the CDR3 reads TGCGCCAGCAGCTCCGAAAGGGCTAGCGGGGGGGCCCAGTACTTC.

This clone was recorded only once. The chain joins TRBV5-1 to TRBJ2-3; 9 bases fit TRBD2. Looked up from germline, CDR1 is SGHRS and CDR2 is YFSETQ. V dropped 4 bases and J dropped 2; count of bases not matched to a gene: 8. This CDR3 spans 16 amino acids. The CDR3 coding sequence is TGCGCCAGCAGCCCTTTTAGCGGGGGAACCACAGATACGCAGTATTTT. It encodes CASSPFSGGTTDTQYF.

This sequence joins TRBV27 and TRBJ2-1; D remains ambiguous. V was trimmed by 6 bases and J by 1 base, leaving 7 bases between them. The CDR3 length is 13 residues. CDR1 is MNHEY, CDR2 SMNVEV, per germline (reference sequence). The CDR3: CASRESSYNEQFF. The CDR3 region has the DNA TGTGCCAGCAGGGAGTCGTCCTACAATGAGCAGTTCTTC.

The rearrangement links TRBV5-5 to TRBJ2-1, with unresolved D. The CDR3 is made up of 12 amino acids. Deletions cut 7 bases from V and 5 bases from J, with 10 bases between. Germline V CDR1 and CDR2: SGHKS, YYEKEE (reference sequence). In DNA, the CDR3 is TGTGCCAGCGGGCCCTTGGACAATGAGCAGTTCTTC. As protein: CASGPLDNEQFF.